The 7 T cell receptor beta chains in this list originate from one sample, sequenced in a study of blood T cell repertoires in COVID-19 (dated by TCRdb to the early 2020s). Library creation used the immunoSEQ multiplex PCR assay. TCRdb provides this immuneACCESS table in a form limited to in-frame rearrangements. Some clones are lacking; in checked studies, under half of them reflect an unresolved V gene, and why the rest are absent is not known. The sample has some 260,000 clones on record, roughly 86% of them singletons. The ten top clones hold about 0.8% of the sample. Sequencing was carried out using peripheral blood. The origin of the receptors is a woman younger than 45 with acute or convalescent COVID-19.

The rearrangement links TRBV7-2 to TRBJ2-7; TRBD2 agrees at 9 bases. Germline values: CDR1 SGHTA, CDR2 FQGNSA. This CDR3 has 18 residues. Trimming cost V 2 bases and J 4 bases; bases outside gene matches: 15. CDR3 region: CASSLNPPGSGSGYEQYF. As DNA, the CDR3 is TGTGCCAGCAGCTTAAATCCCCCGGGTAGCGGGAGTGGGTACGAGCAGTACTTC.

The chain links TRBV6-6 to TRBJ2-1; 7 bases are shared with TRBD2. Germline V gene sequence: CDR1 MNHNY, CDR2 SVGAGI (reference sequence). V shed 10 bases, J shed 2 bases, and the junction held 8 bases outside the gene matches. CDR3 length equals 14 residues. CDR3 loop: CATIRDYAYNEQFF. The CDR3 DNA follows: TGTGCCACGATCCGGGACTACGCCTACAATGAGCAGTTCTTC.

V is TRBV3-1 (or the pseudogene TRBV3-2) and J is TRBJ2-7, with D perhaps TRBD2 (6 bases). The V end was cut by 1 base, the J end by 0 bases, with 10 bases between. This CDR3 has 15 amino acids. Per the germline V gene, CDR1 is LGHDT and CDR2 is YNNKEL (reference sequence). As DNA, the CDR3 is TGTGCCAGCAGCCAAGTGATTAGCGGCTCCTACGAGCAGTACTTC. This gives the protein CASSQVISGSYEQYF.

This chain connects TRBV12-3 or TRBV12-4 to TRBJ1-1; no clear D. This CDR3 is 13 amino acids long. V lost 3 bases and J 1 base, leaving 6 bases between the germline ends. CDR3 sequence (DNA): TGTGCCAGCAGTTTGAGGGCGAACACTGAAGCTTTCTTT. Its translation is CASSLRANTEAFF.

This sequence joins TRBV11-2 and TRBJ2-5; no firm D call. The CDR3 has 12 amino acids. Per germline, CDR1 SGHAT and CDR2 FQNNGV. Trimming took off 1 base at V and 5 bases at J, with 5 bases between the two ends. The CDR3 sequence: CASSLGVETQYF. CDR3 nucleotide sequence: TGTGCCAGCAGCTTAGGAGTGGAGACCCAGTACTTC.

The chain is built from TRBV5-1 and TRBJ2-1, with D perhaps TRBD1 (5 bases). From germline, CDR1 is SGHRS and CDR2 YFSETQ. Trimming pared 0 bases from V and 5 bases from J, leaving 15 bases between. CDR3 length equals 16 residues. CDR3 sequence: CASSLAIVVGDNEQFF. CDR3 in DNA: TGCGCCAGCAGCTTGGCGATTGTTGTAGGGGACAATGAGCAGTTCTTC.

CDR3 sequence (DNA): TGTGCCAGCAGCAACCCCCGGCGGGGCAGTATCCATGAGCAGTTCTTC. It codes for CASSNPRRGSIHEQFF. The gene calls are TRBV7-9 and TRBJ2-1, with a possible D match to TRBD2 (6 bases). V was shortened by 5 bases and J by 8 bases, with 22 bases between the two germline ends. Germline CDR1 is SEHNR and CDR2 is FQNEAQ (reference sequence). The CDR3 has 16 amino acids.